This TCR beta chain was retrieved from a study of blood T cell repertoires in COVID-19. In the study overall: Researchers got acute and convalescent COVID-19 samples from the United States, Italy and Spain. The analysed material was cDNA or gDNA that came from T cells, B-cell-depleted T cells, or PBMCs.

The V segment lost 0 bases and the J segment 4 bases; nucleotides outside the gene matches: 17. CDR3 length: 19 amino acids. Germline V lookup: CDR1 LNHNV, CDR2 YYDKDF (reference sequence). As originally analysed: Amplification with reference gene primers provided the estimates of nucleated cell counts. Data came from immunoSEQ multiplex PCR; TCRdb stores just in-frame clones and leaves some out. The V and J calls and clone size were taken over from that table, and D and trimming were inferred from the DNA. The profile shows around 68,000 clones, about 85% of them singletons. Sequences were obtained from peripheral blood. The clonotype was recovered from an elderly man with acute or convalescent COVID-19. The chain is built from TRBV15 and TRBJ1-1; 7 nucleotides align to TRBD1. The CDR3 nucleotides read TGTGCCACCAGCAGAGAATACTTAGGACAGGTTTCTTCCCTCACTGAAGCTTTCTTT. It translates to CATSREYLGQVSSLTEAFF. Full variable domain (outside the CDR3, taken from reference TRBV15 and TRBJ1-1): DAMVIQNPRYQVTQFGKPVTLSCSQTLNHNVMYWYQQKSSQAPKLLFHYYDKDFNNEADTPDNFQSRRPNTSFCFLDIRSPGLGDTAMYLCATSREYLGQVSSLTEAFFGQGTRLTVV.